This T cell receptor (beta chain) is drawn from a study of Graves' ophthalmopathy and Graves' hyperthyroidism. Scientists amplified the TCR beta CDR3 regions from RNA transcripts. An initial RT-PCR round employing HTBI primers preceded a second-round multiplex PCR. TCRdb independently ran MiXCR on the multiplex PCR reads; one entry per CDR3 protein. The top ten clones hold around half of a sample with some 240,000 distinct CDR3 sequences, around 45% of them seen once. The germline V and J ends were trimmed by 4 bases and 0 bases, with 10 bases remaining between them. The CDR3 contains 15 residues. Germline-derived CDR1 and CDR2 are SNHLY and FYNNEI. The table lists this clonotype with a few counts. Other autoimmune diseases, uncontrolled infections, pregnancy or lactation excluded patients from enrollment. The diagnosis was founded upon clinical symptoms, serum thyroxine, TRAb, thyroid ultrasound and orbital computed tomography.

This receptor was obtained from an adult man with Graves' ophthalmopathy. This rearrangement joins TRBV2 to TRBJ1-5; D uncertain. Specimen: peripheral blood. The CDR3 region is CASSAASDSNQPQHF. The CDR3 DNA reads TGTGCCAGCAGTGCTGCCAGTGATAGCAATCAGCCCCAGCATTTT.